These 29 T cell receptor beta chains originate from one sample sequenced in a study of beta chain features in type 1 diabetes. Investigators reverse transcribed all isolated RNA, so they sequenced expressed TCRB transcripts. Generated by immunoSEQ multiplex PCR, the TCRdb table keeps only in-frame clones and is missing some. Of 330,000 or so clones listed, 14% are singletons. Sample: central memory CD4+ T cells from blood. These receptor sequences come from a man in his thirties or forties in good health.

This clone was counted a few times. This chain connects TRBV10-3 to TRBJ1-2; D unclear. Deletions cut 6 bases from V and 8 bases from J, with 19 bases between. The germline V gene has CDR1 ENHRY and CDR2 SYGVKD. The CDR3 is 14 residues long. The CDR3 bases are TGTGCCATCAGCGACGAGGGTAGGGTGGAGGGCTACACCTTC. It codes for CAISDEGRVEGYTF.

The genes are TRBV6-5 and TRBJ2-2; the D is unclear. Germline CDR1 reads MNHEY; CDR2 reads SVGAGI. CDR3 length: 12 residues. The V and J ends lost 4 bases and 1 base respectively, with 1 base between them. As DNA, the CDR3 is TGTGCCAGCAGTTTGAACACCGGGGAGCTGTTTTTT. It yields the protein CASSLNTGELFF.

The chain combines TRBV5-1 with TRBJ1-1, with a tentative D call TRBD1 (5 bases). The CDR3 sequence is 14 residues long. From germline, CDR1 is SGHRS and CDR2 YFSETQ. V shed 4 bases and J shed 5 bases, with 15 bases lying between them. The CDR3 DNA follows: TGCGCCAGCAGCCTCACCGGGGGGAAGACTGAAGCTTTCTTT. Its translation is CASSLTGGKTEAFF.

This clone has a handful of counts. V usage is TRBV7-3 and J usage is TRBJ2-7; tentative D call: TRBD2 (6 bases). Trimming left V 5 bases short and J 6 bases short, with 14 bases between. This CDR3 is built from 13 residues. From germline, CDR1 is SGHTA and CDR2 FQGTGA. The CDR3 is CASSSPMGGEQYV. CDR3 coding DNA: TGTGCCAGCAGCAGCCCGATGGGGGGCGAGCAGTACGTC.

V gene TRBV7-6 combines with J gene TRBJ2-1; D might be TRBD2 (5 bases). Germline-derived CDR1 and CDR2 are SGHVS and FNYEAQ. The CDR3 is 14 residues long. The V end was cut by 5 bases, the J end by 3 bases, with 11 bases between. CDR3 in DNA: TGTGCCAGCAGCGCCGAGGGTAACTACAATGAGCAGTTCTTC. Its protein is CASSAEGNYNEQFF.

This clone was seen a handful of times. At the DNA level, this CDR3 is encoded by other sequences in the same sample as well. The CDR3 nucleotides are TGTGCCAGCAGCATAAGCACAGATACGCAGTATTTT. This translates into CASSISTDTQYF. The rearrangement joins TRBV7-9 to TRBJ2-3; D remains unclear. Trimming pared 5 bases from V and 0 bases from J, leaving 3 bases between. The germline V gene encodes CDR1 SEHNR and CDR2 FQNEAQ (reference sequence). The CDR3 totals 12 residues.

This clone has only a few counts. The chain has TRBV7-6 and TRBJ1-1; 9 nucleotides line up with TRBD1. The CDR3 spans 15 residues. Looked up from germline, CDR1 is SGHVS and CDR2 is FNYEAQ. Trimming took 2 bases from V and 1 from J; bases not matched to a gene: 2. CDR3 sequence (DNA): TGTGCCAGCAGCTTATCGGGACAGGGGAACACTGAAGCTTTCTTT. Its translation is CASSLSGQGNTEAFF.

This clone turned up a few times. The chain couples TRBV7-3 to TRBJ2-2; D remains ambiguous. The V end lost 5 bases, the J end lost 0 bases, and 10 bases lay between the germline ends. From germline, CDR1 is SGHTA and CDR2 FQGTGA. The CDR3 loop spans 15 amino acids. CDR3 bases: TGTGCCAGCAGCCCCGGGCCAACGAACACCGGGGAGCTGTTTTTT. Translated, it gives CASSPGPTNTGELFF.

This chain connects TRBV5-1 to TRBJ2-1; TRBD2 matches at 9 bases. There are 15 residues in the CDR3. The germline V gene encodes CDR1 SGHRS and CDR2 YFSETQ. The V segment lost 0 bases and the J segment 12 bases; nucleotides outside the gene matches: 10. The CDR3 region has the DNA TGCGCCAGCAGCTTGGTCCTAGCGGGGCCTGAAGGGCAGTTCTTC. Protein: CASSLVLAGPEGQFF. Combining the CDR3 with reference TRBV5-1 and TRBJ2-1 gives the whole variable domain KAGVTQTPRYLIKTRGQQVTLSCSPISGHRSVSWYQQTPGQGLQFLFEYFSETQRNKGNFPGRFSGRQFSNSRSEMNVSTLELGDSALYLCASSLVLAGPEGQFFGPGTRLTVL.

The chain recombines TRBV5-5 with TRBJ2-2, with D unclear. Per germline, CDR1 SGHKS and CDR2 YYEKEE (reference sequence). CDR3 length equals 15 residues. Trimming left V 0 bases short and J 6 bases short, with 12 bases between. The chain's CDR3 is CASSLALGSAGELFF. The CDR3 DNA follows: TGTGCCAGCAGCTTGGCCCTAGGCTCTGCCGGGGAGCTGTTTTTT.

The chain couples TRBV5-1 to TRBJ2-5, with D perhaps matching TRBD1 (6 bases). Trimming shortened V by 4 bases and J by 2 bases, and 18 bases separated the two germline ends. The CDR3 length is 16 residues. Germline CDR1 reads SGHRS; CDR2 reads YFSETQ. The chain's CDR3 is CASSLSPPGQQETQYF. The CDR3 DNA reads TGCGCCAGCAGCCTCTCCCCTCCGGGACAACAAGAGACCCAGTACTTC.

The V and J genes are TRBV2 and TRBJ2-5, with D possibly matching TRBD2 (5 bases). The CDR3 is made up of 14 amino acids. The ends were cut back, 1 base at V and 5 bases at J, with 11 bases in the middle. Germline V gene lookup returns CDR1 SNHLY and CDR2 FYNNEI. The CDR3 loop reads CASSEGTSVETQYF. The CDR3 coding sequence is TGTGCCAGCAGTGAAGGGACTTCTGTGGAGACCCAGTACTTC.

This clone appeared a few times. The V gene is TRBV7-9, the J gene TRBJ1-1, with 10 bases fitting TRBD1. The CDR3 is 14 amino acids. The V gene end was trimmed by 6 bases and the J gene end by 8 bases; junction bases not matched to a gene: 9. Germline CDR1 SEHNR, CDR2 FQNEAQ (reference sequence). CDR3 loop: CASRPPTGQGEAFF. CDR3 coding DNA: TGTGCCAGCAGACCCCCCACGGGACAGGGGGAAGCTTTCTTT.

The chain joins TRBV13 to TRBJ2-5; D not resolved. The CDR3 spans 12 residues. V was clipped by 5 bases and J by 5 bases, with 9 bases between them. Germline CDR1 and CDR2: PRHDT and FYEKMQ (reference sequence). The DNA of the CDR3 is TGTGCCAGCAGCCTGGCCCGGGAGACCCAGTACTTC. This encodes CASSLARETQYF.

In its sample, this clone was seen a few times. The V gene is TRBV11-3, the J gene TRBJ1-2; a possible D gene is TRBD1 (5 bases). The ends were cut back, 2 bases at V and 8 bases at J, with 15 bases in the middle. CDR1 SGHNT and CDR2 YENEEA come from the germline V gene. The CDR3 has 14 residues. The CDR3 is CASSLRQGGGGYTF. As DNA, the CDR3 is TGTGCCAGCAGCTTACGGCAGGGAGGAGGCGGCTACACCTTC.

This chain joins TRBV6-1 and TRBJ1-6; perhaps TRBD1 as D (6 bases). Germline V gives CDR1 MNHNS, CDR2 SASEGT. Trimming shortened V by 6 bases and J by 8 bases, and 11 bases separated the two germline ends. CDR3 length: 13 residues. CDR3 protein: CASRREGDSPLHF. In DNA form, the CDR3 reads TGTGCCAGCAGACGGGAGGGGGATTCACCCCTCCACTTT.

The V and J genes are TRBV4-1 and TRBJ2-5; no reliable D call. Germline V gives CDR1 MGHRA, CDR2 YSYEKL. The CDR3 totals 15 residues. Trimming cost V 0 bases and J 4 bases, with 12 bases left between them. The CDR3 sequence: CASSQDLVSRETQYF. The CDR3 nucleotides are TGCGCCAGCAGCCAAGATCTAGTAAGTCGAGAGACCCAGTACTTC.

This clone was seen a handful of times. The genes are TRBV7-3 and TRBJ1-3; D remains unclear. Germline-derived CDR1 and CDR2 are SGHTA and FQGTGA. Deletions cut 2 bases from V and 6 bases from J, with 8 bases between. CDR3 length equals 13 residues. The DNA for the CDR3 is TGTGCCAGCAGCTTATCAGCAGCAAACACCATATATTTT. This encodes CASSLSAANTIYF.

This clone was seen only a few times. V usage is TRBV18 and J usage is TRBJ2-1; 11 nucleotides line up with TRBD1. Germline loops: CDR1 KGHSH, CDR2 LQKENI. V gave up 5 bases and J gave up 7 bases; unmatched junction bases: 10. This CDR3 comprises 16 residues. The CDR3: CASSYGQGAHINEQFF. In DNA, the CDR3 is TGTGCCAGCTCATACGGACAGGGGGCTCATATTAATGAGCAGTTCTTC.

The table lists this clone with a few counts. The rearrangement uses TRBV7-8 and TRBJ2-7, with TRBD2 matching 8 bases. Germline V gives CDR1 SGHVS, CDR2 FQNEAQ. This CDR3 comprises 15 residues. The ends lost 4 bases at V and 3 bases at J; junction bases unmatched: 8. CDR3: CASSSYEGTSYEQYF. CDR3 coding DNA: TGTGCCAGCAGCTCGTACGAAGGGACTAGCTACGAGCAGTACTTC.

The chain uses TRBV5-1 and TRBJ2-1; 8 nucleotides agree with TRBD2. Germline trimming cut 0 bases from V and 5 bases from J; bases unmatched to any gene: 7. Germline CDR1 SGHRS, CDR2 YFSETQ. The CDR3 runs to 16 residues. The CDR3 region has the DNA TGCGCCAGCAGCTTGGATGTCGGGGGGGCCCACAATGAGCAGTTCTTC. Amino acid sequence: CASSLDVGGAHNEQFF. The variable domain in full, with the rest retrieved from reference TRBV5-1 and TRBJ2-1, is KAGVTQTPRYLIKTRGQQVTLSCSPISGHRSVSWYQQTPGQGLQFLFEYFSETQRNKGNFPGRFSGRQFSNSRSEMNVSTLELGDSALYLCASSLDVGGAHNEQFFGPGTRLTVL.

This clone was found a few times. The chain's CDR3 is CASSLDRAGTGELFF. The DNA for the CDR3 is TGTGCCAGCAGCCTAGACAGGGCTGGAACCGGGGAGCTGTTTTTT. The rearrangement links TRBV9 to TRBJ2-2, with TRBD1 identical over 7 bases. This CDR3 contains 15 residues. Trimming cost V 4 bases and J 5 bases; bases outside gene matches: 8. Germline V CDR1 and CDR2: SGDLS, YYNGEE. Combining the CDR3 with reference TRBV9 and TRBJ2-2 gives the whole variable domain DSGVTQTPKHLITATGQRVTLRCSPRSGDLSVYWYQQSLDQGLQFLIQYYNGEERAKGNILERFSAQQFPDLHSELNLSSLELGDSALYFCASSLDRAGTGELFFGEGSRLTVL.

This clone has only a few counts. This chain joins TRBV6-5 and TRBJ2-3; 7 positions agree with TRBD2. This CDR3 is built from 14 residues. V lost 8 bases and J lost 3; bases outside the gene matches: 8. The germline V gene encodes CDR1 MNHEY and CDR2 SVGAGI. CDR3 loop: CASQSGGKTDTQYF. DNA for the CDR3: TGTGCCAGCCAGTCGGGAGGCAAAACAGATACGCAGTATTTT.

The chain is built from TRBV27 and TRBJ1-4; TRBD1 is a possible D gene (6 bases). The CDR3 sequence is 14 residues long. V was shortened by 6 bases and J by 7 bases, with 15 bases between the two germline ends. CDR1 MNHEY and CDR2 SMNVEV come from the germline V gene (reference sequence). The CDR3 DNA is TGTGCCAGCAGGGAATTAGGCAGGGGTGAAAAACTGTTTTTT. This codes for CASRELGRGEKLFF.

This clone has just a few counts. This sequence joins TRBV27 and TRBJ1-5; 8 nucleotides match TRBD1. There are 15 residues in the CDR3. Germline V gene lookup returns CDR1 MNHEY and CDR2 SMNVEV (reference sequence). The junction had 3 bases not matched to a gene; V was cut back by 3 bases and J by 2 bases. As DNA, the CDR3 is TGTGCCAGCAGTTTCGGACAGGGTGGCAATCAGCCCCAGCATTTT. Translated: CASSFGQGGNQPQHF.

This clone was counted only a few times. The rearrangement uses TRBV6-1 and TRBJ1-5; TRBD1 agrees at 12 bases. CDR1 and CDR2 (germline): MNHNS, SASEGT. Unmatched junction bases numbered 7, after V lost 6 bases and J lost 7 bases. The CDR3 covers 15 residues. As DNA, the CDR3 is TGTGCCAGCAGGTATACCGGGACAGGGGGCCAGCCCCAGCATTTT. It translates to CASRYTGTGGQPQHF.

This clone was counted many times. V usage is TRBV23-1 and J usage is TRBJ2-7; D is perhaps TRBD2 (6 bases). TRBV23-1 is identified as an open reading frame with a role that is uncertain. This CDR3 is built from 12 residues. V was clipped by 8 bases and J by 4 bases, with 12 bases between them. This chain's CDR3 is CASGAEGYEQYV. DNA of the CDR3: TGCGCCAGCGGAGCGGAGGGGTACGAGCAGTACGTC.

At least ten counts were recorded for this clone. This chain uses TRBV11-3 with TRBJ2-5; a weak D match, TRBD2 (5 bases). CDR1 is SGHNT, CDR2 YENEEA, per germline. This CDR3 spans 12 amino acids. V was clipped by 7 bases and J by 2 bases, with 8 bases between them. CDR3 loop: CASTLAQETQYF. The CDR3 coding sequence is TGTGCCAGCACCCTAGCTCAAGAGACCCAGTACTTC.

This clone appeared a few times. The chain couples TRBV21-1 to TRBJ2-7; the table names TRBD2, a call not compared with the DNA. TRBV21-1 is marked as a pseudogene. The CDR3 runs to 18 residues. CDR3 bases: TGTGCCAGCAGCAAAGAGAAGACTAGCGGGAGTTTTAACTACGAGCAGTACGTC. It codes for CASSKEKTSGSFNYEQYV.